This TCR beta chain is drawn from a study of PD-1 blockade in classical Hodgkin lymphoma. On this clone: The antigen is undetermined.

The assay was immunoSEQ multiplex PCR, and TCRdb's table has in-frame clones only and misses some. The sample shows about 4,500 clones, about 80% of them seen only once. V lost 1 base and J lost 9, with 7 bases in between. Germline assignment: CDR1 MGHRA and CDR2 YSYEKL. The CDR3 is 12 residues long. Findings and limits, study-wide: Only CD4+ TCR diversity, not CD8+, had risen significantly by C4D1. Newly diagnosed patients reportedly had lower baseline TCR diversity than healthy donors.

Patients all relapsed after autologous stem cell transplantation, and there was variation in brentuximab vedotin exposure. Negative selection with magnets was how CD8+ T cells were isolated from the thawed PBMCs. The origin of this receptor is a human donor with classical Hodgkin lymphoma. The sequencing here drew on CD8+ T cells from blood, taken at baseline. This rearrangement joins TRBV4-1 to TRBJ1-5, with D uncertain. The CDR3 nucleotides are TGCGCCAGCAGCCAAGTGACACCGCCCCAGCATTTT. This encodes CASSQVTPPQHF.